This entry lists 20 T cell receptor beta chains sequenced from one sample in a study of blood T cell repertoires in COVID-19. The repertoire was sequenced with immunoSEQ multiplex PCR; TCRdb's copy has only in-frame clones and lacks some. The table shows a few hundred thousand clones, with around 86% occurring only once. Sequenced material: PBMCs or T cells enriched from blood (not recorded which). These receptors all stem from a woman in her 50s who had recovered from COVID-19.

The V and J genes are TRBV10-3 and TRBJ1-1, with 11 bases lining up with TRBD1. The V and J ends lost 6 bases and 0 bases, in that order; junction bases with no gene match: 3. From germline, CDR1 is ENHRY and CDR2 SYGVKD. This CDR3 is 15 amino acids long. CDR3 sequence: CAIRGTGGLNTEAFF. The CDR3 DNA sequence: TGTGCCATCAGGGGGACAGGGGGACTGAACACTGAAGCTTTCTTT.

The genes are TRBV12-3 or TRBV12-4 and TRBJ2-1; D gene unclear. Trimming shortened V by 1 base and J by 6 bases, and 7 bases separated the two germline ends. CDR3 size: 13 residues. The CDR3 region is CASSLGSSNEQFF. DNA of the CDR3: TGTGCCAGCAGTTTAGGATCGAGCAATGAGCAGTTCTTC.

This chain connects TRBV5-8 to TRBJ1-1, with 7 bases matching TRBD1. V trimming: 3 bases; J trimming: 1 base; junction bases outside the gene matches: 3. Germline CDR1 SGHTS, CDR2 YDEGEE. This CDR3 comprises 14 residues. The chain's CDR3 is CASSWGQRNTEAFF. The DNA for the CDR3 is TGTGCCAGCAGCTGGGGACAGCGGAACACTGAAGCTTTCTTT.

V is TRBV30 and J is TRBJ1-1; 7 bases fit TRBD1. The length of the CDR3 is 14 residues. The junction had 8 bases not matched to a gene; V was cut back by 3 bases and J by 4 bases. Germline V gives CDR1 GTSNPN, CDR2 SVGIG (reference sequence). CDR3 region: CAWRAGGRGTEAFF. The DNA of the CDR3 is TGTGCCTGGAGGGCAGGGGGAAGGGGCACTGAAGCTTTCTTT.

The J gene is TRBJ1-2, the V gene TRBV4-1; a possible D gene is TRBD1 (5 bases). V lost 2 bases, J lost 3 bases, and 10 bases lay in between. This CDR3 is 14 amino acids long. Germline V gene lookup returns CDR1 MGHRA and CDR2 YSYEKL. This chain's CDR3 is CASSQPDSHYGYTF. The CDR3 nucleotides are TGCGCCAGCAGCCAACCTGACAGCCACTATGGCTACACCTTC.

This chain joins TRBV19 and TRBJ1-1, with D possibly TRBD1 on 6 matching bases. This CDR3 has 16 residues. With 1 base removed from V and 1 base from J, the gap between germline ends came to 13 bases. Per germline, CDR1 LNHDA and CDR2 SQIVND (reference sequence). The CDR3 reads CASSIGGGRWNTEAFF. Here the CDR3 DNA reads TGTGCCAGTAGTATAGGCGGGGGGCGATGGAACACTGAAGCTTTCTTT.

V usage is TRBV29-1 and J usage is TRBJ1-1, with D maybe TRBD1 (6 bases). This CDR3 has 12 residues. Per germline, CDR1 SQVTM and CDR2 ANQGSEA. Trimming pared 6 bases from V and 6 bases from J, leaving 14 bases between. This CDR3 reads CSVVQGSAEAFF. The DNA for the CDR3 is TGCAGCGTAGTACAGGGTAGCGCTGAAGCTTTCTTT.

The chain joins TRBV7-2 to TRBJ1-1, with D possibly TRBD1 on 5 matching bases. Trimming took 5 bases from V and 0 from J, leaving 13 bases between them. There are 15 residues in the CDR3. The germline gives CDR1 SGHTA, CDR2 FQGNSA. The CDR3 loop is CASSPRQSMNTEAFF. CDR3 in DNA: TGTGCCAGCAGCCCCAGACAGTCTATGAACACTGAAGCTTTCTTT.

The chain employs TRBV5-8 and TRBJ2-4, with TRBD1 matching over 9 bases. The CDR3 consists of 14 residues. Germline CDR1 SGHTS, CDR2 YDEGEE. Trimming cost V 3 bases and J 7 bases; bases outside gene matches: 5. The CDR3: CASSSGQGTNIQYF. The CDR3 DNA follows: TGTGCCAGCAGCTCCGGACAGGGGACGAACATTCAGTACTTC.

The chain couples TRBV4-1 to TRBJ1-2; D gene unclear. Germline V gives CDR1 MGHRA, CDR2 YSYEKL. V shed 0 bases and J shed 3 bases, with 11 bases lying between them. CDR3 length: 15 amino acids. The CDR3 loop reads CASSQDLQVYYGYTF. In nucleotides, the CDR3 is TGCGCCAGCAGCCAAGATCTCCAGGTGTACTATGGCTACACCTTC.

The V and J genes are TRBV4-3 and TRBJ1-2; D gene ambiguous. CDR1 LGHNA and CDR2 YSLEER come from the germline V gene. V lost 0 bases and J 2 bases, leaving 7 bases between the germline ends. The CDR3 is 14 amino acids. The CDR3 bases are TGCGCCAGCAGCCAAGACGACAAGAACTATGGCTACACCTTC. Protein sequence: CASSQDDKNYGYTF.

This clone has just a few counts. This sample also contains other DNA sequences that code for the same CDR3. The V gene is TRBV6-2 or TRBV6-3, the J gene TRBJ1-1, with TRBD1 matching over 9 bases. The CDR3 consists of 15 residues. V trimming: 6 bases; J trimming: 0 bases; junction bases outside the gene matches: 5. CDR1 and CDR2 from the germline V gene are MNHEY and SVGEGT. The CDR3 bases are TGTGCCAGCAGCCGCGGACAGGGGCTGAACACTGAAGCTTTCTTT. It yields the protein CASSRGQGLNTEAFF.

The rearrangement joins TRBV7-2 to TRBJ2-3, with a tentative D call TRBD2 (6 bases). The ends were cut back, 0 bases at V and 4 bases at J, with 20 bases in the middle. The CDR3 totals 18 residues. The germline gives CDR1 SGHTA, CDR2 FQGNSA. The CDR3 sequence: CASSLAGGLQSRADTQYF. In DNA form, the CDR3 reads TGTGCCAGCAGCTTAGCGGGGGGATTACAAAGCAGGGCAGATACGCAGTATTTT. Filled out from reference TRBV7-2 and TRBJ2-3, the complete variable domain reads GAGVSQSPSNKVTEKGKDVELRCDPISGHTALYWYRQSLGQGLEFLIYFQGNSAPDKSGLPSDRFSAERTGGSVSTLTIQRTQQEDSAVYLCASSLAGGLQSRADTQYFGPGTRLTVL.

The V gene is TRBV4-3, the J gene TRBJ2-1; TRBD2 might be the D (7 bases). Deletions cut 1 base from V and 7 bases from J, with 23 bases between. Germline CDR1 is LGHNA and CDR2 is YSLEER. CDR3 length equals 18 residues. The CDR3 DNA follows: TGCGCCAGCAGCCAAGTAGGGAAAAGGGGGGAGGGCCTTAATGAGCAGTTCTTC. Protein sequence: CASSQVGKRGEGLNEQFF.

The chain employs TRBV3-1 (or the pseudogene TRBV3-2) and TRBJ1-1; D unresolved. V was clipped by 4 bases and J by 5 bases, with 14 bases between them. In germline, CDR1 is LGHDT, CDR2 YNNKEL (reference sequence). The CDR3 length is 14 residues. CDR3 bases: TGTGCCAGCAGCCCCTCGGCGGGGTTGACTGAAGCTTTCTTT. Its translation: CASSPSAGLTEAFF.

The V and J genes are TRBV6-5 and TRBJ1-3; no clear D. The CDR3 has 14 amino acids. Germline V gene lookup returns CDR1 MNHEY and CDR2 SVGAGI. V lost 2 bases, J lost 2 bases, and 7 bases lay in between. CDR3 in amino acids: CASSYSIPGNTIYF. The CDR3 DNA reads as TGTGCCAGCAGTTACAGCATTCCTGGAAACACCATATATTTT.

This clone was recorded once. This same CDR3 is encoded by further DNA sequences in the sample. The chain has TRBV3-1 (or the pseudogene TRBV3-2) and TRBJ1-6; 8 nucleotides match TRBD1. CDR1 is LGHDT, CDR2 YNNKEL, per germline (reference sequence). V was clipped by 3 bases and J by 6 bases; unmatched bases: 4. The CDR3 spans 15 residues. The CDR3 reads CASSQDRAFNSPLHF. CDR3 DNA sequence: TGTGCCAGCAGCCAGGACAGGGCGTTTAATTCACCCCTCCACTTT.

This clone has a handful of counts. J is TRBJ2-7 and V is TRBV7-2; 9 bases are a match to TRBD1. The germline gives CDR1 SGHTA, CDR2 FQGNSA. With 5 bases clipped from V and 0 bases from J, the junction kept 11 bases outside the gene matches. CDR3 size: 17 residues. CDR3 sequence (DNA): TGTGCCAGCAGCCTCACGACCGGGACAGGGTTCTCCTACGAGCAGTACTTC. Its protein product is CASSLTTGTGFSYEQYF.

The chain joins TRBV7-9 to TRBJ2-1, with 11 bases identical to TRBD2. The trim removed 3 bases at V and 5 bases at J, leaving 6 bases unmatched. Germline lookup yields CDR1 SEHNR and CDR2 FQNEAQ (reference sequence). CDR3 length: 16 amino acids. The CDR3 loop is CASSFMTSGTNNEQFF. Written as DNA, the CDR3 is TGTGCCAGCAGCTTTATGACTAGCGGGACCAACAATGAGCAGTTCTTC. Filled out from reference TRBV7-9 and TRBJ2-1, the complete variable domain reads DTGVSQNPRHKITKRGQNVTFRCDPISEHNRLYWYRQTLGQGPEFLTYFQNEAQLEKSRLLSDRFSAERPKGSFSTLEIQRTEQGDSAMYLCASSFMTSGTNNEQFFGPGTRLTVL.

The chain employs TRBV27 and TRBJ1-2, with 10 bases fitting TRBD1. This CDR3 spans 15 amino acids. Per germline, CDR1 MNHEY and CDR2 SMNVEV (reference sequence). V gave up 5 bases and J gave up 5 bases; unmatched junction bases: 8. The CDR3: CASSQQGQGRYGYTF. Here the CDR3 DNA reads TGTGCCAGCAGTCAACAGGGACAGGGGCGATATGGCTACACCTTC.